This T cell receptor (beta chain) was found in a study of blood T cell repertoires in COVID-19. Authors' processing steps: Amplification of reference gene primers provided the estimated nucleated cell counts. The method was immunoSEQ multiplex PCR; TCRdb's version includes in-frame clones alone and lacks a portion of them. That table furnishes V, J and clone size, whereas the DNA furnished D and trimming. The sample has about 50,000 clones, 86% seen once. This CDR3 is 15 amino acids long. The V gene's germline CDR1 is LNHNV and CDR2 YYDKDF (reference sequence). V was pared by 9 bases and J by 0 bases, with 7 bases of the junction left unmatched.

What was sequenced was peripheral blood. The rearrangement uses TRBV15 and TRBJ1-1, with 10 nucleotides matching TRBD1. The clonotype originates from a woman aged 55-75 years with acute or convalescent COVID-19. The CDR3 nucleotides read TGTGCCACAGGGAGGGACAGGGGCTTGAACACTGAAGCTTTCTTT. It codes for CATGRDRGLNTEAFF.